A selection of T cell receptor beta chains follows, all from one sample in a study of T cells in Graves' hyperthyroidism and ophthalmopathy. TCRdb called the multiplex PCR reads again in MiXCR, with one record for every CDR3 protein. This sample has about 590,000 distinct CDR3 sequences, with 15% to 19% found just once. Material for sequencing was blood. Receptors were obtained from a woman in her twenties or thirties with Graves' hyperthyroidism. Both conserved end residues are part of each CDR3. Each record gives: V gene, J gene, clone size, D gene, CDR3 DNA, CDR3 protein. The D gene is left open where the match is weak. Part of the rows lack a size; the others show once, few, many or a class for expanded clones.

V: TRBV6-1
J: TRBJ2-3
size: .
D: .
DNA: TGTGCCAGCAGTGAGACACAGGGTTTGAGGACAGATACGCAGTATTTT
CDR3: CASSETQGLRTDTQYF

V: TRBV2
J: TRBJ1-5
size: many
D: .
DNA: TGTGCCAGCAGTGAAGCGCTTCATGTGTACAATCAGCCCCAGCATTTT
CDR3: CASSEALHVYNQPQHF

V: TRBV4-2
J: TRBJ2-2
size: many
D: .
DNA: TGTGCCAGCAGCCACGGTGGACTTAACACCGGGGAGCTGTTTTTT
CDR3: CASSHGGLNTGELFF

V: TRBV19
J: TRBJ1-5
size: .
D: TRBD1
DNA: TGTGCCAGTAGTGGCGGGGACAGTAGCAATCAGCCCCAGCATTTT
CDR3: CASSGGDSSNQPQHF

V: TRBV30
J: TRBJ1-5
size: many
D: .
DNA: TGTGCCTGGACCCAAGGGTCTTCTCAGCCCCAGCATTTT
CDR3: CAWTQGSSQPQHF

V: TRBV7-9
J: TRBJ1-1
size: many
D: .
DNA: TGTGCCAGCAGCTTGGGATTCGCAGGGAACCGAGTCGAGGCTGAAGCTTTCTTT
CDR3: CASSLGFAGNRVEAEAFF

V: TRBV6-9
J: TRBJ2-1
size: few
D: .
DNA: TGTGCCAGCAGTTACCGTAACTTTGACAATGAGCAGTTCTTC
CDR3: CASSYRNFDNEQFF

V: TRBV2
J: TRBJ2-5
size: many
D: .
DNA: TGTGCCATGGGTGGGGTGAGCGAAAAGGTTCAAGAGACCCAGTACTTC
CDR3: CAMGGVSEKVQETQYF

V: TRBV20-1
J: TRBJ2-1
size: many
D: .
DNA: TGCAGTGCTGCCCCGGACTTGGCCCGACTGCTCAGCTTGAGTGAGCAGTTCTTC
CDR3: CSAAPDLARLLSLSEQFF

V: TRBV28
J: TRBJ2-5
size: many
D: .
DNA: TGTGCCAGCAGTTTATATGCGACAGTACAAGAGACCCAGTACTTC
CDR3: CASSLYATVQETQYF

V: TRBV7-2
J: TRBJ1-5
size: few
D: .
DNA: TGTGCCAGCAGCTCTACAGGGTTTGATCAGCCCCAGCATTTT
CDR3: CASSSTGFDQPQHF

V: TRBV6-2/TRBV6-3
J: TRBJ2-1
size: many
D: TRBD2
DNA: TGTGCCAGCAGTTACCCCCTACCGCGCGGGAGCTCCTACAATGAGCAGTTCTTC
CDR3: CASSYPLPRGSSYNEQFF

V: TRBV20-1
J: TRBJ1-3
size: many
D: .
DNA: TGCAGTGCTAGACAGGGTGCAAACACCATATATTTT
CDR3: CSARQGANTIYF

V: TRBV18
J: TRBJ2-2
size: many
D: .
DNA: TGTGCCAGCTCAAAGTATTCCGGGGAGCTGTTTTTT
CDR3: CASSKYSGELFF

V: TRBV3-1
J: TRBJ2-7
size: few
D: .
DNA: TGTGCCAGCACACAGAGCCGGGTGGCGTCCGAGCAGTACTTC
CDR3: CASTQSRVASEQYF

V: TRBV20-1
J: TRBJ2-7
size: .
D: TRBD2
DNA: TGCAGTGCTAGCCCGCTAGCGGGAGTCTACGAGCAGTACTTC
CDR3: CSASPLAGVYEQYF

V: TRBV20-1
J: TRBJ2-1
size: .
D: TRBD2
DNA: TGCAGTGCTATCACCGGGACTAGCGGGAGTTGGATTGAGCAGTTCTTC
CDR3: CSAITGTSGSWIEQFF

V: TRBV19
J: TRBJ1-6
size: .
D: .
DNA: TGTGCCAGTAGTATCCAGGGTAGCGCCTATAATTCACCCCTCCACTTT
CDR3: CASSIQGSAYNSPLHF

V: TRBV3-1
J: TRBJ2-7
size: many
D: .
DNA: TGTGCCAGCAGCCAGGGCGCGGATACGGCCTACGAGCAGTACTTC
CDR3: CASSQGADTAYEQYF

V: TRBV9
J: TRBJ1-1
size: few
D: .
DNA: TGTGCCAGCAGCAGGGACACCCTCGGCACTGAAGCTTTCTTT
CDR3: CASSRDTLGTEAFF